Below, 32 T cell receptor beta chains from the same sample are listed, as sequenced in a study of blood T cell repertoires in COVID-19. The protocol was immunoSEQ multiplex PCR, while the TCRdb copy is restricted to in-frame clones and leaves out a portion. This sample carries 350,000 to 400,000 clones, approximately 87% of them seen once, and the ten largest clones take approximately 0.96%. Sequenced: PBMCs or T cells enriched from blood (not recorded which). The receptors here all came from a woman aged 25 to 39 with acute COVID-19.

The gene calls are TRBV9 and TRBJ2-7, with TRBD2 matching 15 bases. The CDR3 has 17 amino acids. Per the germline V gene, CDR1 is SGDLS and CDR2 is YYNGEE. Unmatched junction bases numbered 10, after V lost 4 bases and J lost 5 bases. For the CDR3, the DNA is TGTGCCAGCAGCCCCCCCGGGACTAGCGGGGGGTATAACGAGCAGTACTTC. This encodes CASSPPGTSGGYNEQYF.

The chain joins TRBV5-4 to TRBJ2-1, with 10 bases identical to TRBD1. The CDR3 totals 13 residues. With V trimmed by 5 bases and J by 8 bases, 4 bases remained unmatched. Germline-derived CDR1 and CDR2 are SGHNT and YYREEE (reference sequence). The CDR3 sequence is CASRWTGGDEQFF. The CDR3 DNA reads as TGTGCCAGCAGGTGGACAGGGGGAGATGAGCAGTTCTTC. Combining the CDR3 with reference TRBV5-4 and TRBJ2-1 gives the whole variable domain ETGVTQSPTHLIKTRGQQVTLRCSSQSGHNTVSWYQQALGQGPQFIFQYYREEENGRGNFPPRFSGLQFPNYSSELNVNALELDDSALYLCASRWTGGDEQFFGPGTRLTVL.

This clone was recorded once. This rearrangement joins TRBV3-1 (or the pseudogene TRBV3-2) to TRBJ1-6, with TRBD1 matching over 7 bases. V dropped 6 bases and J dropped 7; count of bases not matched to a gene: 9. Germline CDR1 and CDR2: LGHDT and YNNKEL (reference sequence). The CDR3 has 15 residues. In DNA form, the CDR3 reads TGTGCCAGCAGGTACAGGGGCGCCGCGAATTCACCCCTCCACTTT. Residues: CASRYRGAANSPLHF.

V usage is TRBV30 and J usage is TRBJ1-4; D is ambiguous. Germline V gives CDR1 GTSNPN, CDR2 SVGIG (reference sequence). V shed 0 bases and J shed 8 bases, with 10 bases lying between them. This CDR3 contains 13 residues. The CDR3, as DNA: TGTGCCTGGAGTGTATCGGGAAGGGAAAAACTGTTTTTT. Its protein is CAWSVSGREKLFF.

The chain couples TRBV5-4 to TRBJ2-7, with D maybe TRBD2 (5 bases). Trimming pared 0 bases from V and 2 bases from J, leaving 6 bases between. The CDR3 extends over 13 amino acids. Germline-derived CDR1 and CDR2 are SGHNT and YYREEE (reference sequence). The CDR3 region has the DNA TGTGCCAGCAGCTTGGCGGGGACCTACGAGCAGTACTTC. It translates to CASSLAGTYEQYF.

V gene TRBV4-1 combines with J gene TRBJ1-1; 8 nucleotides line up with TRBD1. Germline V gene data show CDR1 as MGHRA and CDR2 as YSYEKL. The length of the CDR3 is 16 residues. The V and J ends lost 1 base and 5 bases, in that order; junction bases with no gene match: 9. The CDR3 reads CASSQAPGQGGTEAFF. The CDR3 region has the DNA TGCGCCAGCAGCCAAGCTCCCGGACAGGGAGGAACTGAAGCTTTCTTT.

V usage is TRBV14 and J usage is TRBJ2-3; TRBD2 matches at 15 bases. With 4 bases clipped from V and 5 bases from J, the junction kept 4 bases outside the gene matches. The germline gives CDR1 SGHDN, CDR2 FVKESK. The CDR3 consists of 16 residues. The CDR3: CASSPGLAGGQDTQYF. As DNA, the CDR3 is TGTGCCAGCAGCCCCGGACTAGCGGGGGGGCAAGATACGCAGTATTTT.

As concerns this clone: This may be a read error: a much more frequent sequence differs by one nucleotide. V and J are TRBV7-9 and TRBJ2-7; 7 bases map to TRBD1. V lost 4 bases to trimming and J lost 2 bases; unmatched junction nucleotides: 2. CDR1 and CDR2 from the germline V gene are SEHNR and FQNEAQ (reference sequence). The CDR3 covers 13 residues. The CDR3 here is CASSSGQPYEQYF. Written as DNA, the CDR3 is TGTGCCAGCAGCTCGGGACAGCCCTACGAGCAGTACTTC.

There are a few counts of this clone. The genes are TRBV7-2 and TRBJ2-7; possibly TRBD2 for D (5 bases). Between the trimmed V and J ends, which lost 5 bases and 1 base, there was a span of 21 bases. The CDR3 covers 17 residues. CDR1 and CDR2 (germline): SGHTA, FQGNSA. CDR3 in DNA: TGTGCCAGCAGCCTACGAGCGGCAAGTCAAGGGTCCTACGAGCAGTACTTC. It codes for CASSLRAASQGSYEQYF. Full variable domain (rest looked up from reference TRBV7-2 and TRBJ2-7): GAGVSQSPSNKVTEKGKDVELRCDPISGHTALYWYRQSLGQGLEFLIYFQGNSAPDKSGLPSDRFSAERTGGSVSTLTIQRTQQEDSAVYLCASSLRAASQGSYEQYFGPGTRLTVT.

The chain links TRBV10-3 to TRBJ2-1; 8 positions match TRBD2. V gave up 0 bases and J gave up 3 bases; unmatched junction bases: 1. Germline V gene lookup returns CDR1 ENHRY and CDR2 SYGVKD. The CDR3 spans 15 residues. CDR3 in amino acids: CAISESSGGYNEQFF. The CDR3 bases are TGTGCCATCAGTGAGTCGAGCGGGGGCTACAATGAGCAGTTCTTC.

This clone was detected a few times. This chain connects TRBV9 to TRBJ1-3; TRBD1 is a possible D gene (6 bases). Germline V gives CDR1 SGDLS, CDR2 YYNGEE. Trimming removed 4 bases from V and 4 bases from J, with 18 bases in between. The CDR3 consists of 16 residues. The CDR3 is CASSPTHRADGNTIYF. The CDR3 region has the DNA TGTGCCAGCAGCCCAACTCACAGGGCTGACGGAAACACCATATATTTT.

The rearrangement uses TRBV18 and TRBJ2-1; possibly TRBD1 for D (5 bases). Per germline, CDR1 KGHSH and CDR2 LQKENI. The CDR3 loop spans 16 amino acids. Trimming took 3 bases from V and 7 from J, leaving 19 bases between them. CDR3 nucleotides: TGTGCCAGCTCACCGTACACCATGGGGCGCAGGAATGAGCAGTTCTTC. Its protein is CASSPYTMGRRNEQFF. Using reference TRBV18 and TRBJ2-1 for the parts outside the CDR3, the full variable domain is NAGVMQNPRHLVRRRGQEARLRCSPMKGHSHVYWYRQLPEEGLKFMVYLQKENIIDESGMPKERFSAEFPKEGPSILRIQQVVRGDSAAYFCASSPYTMGRRNEQFFGPGTRLTVL.

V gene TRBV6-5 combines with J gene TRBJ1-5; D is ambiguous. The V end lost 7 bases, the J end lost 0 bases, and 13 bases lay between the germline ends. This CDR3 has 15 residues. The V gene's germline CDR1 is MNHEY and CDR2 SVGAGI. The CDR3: CASTLAAGSNQPQHF. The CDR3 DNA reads TGTGCCAGCACCCTCGCCGCGGGTAGCAATCAGCCCCAGCATTTT.

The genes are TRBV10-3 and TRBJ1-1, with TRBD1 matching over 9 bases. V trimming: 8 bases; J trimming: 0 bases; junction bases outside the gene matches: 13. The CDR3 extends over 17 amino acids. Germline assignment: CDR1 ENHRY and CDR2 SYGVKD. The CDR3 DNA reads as TGTGCCATCCGGACTACCGAGACAGGGGGAATGAACACTGAAGCTTTCTTT. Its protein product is CAIRTTETGGMNTEAFF.

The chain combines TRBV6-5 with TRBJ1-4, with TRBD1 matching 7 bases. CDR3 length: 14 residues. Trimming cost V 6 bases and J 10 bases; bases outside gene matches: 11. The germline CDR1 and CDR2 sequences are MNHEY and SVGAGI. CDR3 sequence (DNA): TGTGCCAGCAGCCCCGACAGGGTAGTCGGAAAACTGTTTTTT. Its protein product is CASSPDRVVGKLFF.

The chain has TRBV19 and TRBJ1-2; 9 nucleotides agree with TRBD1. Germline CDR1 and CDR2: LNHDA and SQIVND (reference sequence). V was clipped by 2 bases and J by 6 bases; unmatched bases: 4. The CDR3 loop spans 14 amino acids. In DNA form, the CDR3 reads TGTGCCAGTAGTATACGGACAGGGGCCAATGGCTACACCTTC. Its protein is CASSIRTGANGYTF. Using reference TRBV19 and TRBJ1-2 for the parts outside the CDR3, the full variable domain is DGGITQSPKYLFRKEGQNVTLSCEQNLNHDAMYWYRQDPGQGLRLIYYSQIVNDFQKGDIAEGYSVSREKKESFPLTVTSAQKNPTAFYLCASSIRTGANGYTFGSGTRLTVV.

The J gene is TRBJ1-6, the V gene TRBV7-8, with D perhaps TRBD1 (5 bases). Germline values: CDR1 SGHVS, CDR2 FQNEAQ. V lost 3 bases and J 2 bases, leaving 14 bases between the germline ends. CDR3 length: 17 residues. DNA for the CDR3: TGTGCCAGCAGCTTGGATGGGGGGGTTGCCTATAATTCACCCCTCCACTTT. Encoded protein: CASSLDGGVAYNSPLHF.

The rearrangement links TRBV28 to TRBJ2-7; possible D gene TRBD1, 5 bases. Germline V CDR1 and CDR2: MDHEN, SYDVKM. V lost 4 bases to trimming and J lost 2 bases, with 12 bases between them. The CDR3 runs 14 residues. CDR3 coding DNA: TGTGCCAGCAGTTCCGTGGACAACCCCTACGAGCAGTACTTC. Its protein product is CASSSVDNPYEQYF.

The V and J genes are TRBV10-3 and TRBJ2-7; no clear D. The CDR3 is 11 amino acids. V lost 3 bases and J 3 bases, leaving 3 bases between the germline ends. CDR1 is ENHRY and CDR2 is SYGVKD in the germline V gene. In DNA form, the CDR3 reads TGTGCCATCAGTGACTACTACGAGCAGTACTTC. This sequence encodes CAISDYYEQYF.

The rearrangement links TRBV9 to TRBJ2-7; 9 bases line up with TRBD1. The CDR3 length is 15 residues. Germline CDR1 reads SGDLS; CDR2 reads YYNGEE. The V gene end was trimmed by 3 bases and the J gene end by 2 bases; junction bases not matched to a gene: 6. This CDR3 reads CASSAPDRGPYEQYF. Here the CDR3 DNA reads TGTGCCAGCAGCGCCCCGGACAGGGGTCCCTACGAGCAGTACTTC.

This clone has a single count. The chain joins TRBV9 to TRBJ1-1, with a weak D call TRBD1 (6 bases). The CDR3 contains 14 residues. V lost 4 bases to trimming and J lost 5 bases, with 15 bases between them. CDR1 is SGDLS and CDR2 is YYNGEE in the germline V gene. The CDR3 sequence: CASSIGGEWTEAFF. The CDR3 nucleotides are TGTGCCAGCAGCATAGGGGGGGAGTGGACTGAAGCTTTCTTT.

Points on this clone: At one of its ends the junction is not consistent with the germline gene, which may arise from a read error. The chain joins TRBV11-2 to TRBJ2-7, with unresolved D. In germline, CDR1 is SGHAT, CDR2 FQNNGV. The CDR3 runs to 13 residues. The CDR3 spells CASSFSVLYEQYF. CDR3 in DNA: TGTGCCAGCAGCTTTTCGGTCCTCTACGAACAGTACTTC.

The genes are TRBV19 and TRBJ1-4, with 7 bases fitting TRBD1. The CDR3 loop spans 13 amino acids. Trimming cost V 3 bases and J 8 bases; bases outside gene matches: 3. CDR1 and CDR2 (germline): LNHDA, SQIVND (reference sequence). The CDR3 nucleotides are TGTGCCAGTAGTATGACAGGGAAGGAAAAACTGTTTTTT. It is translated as CASSMTGKEKLFF.

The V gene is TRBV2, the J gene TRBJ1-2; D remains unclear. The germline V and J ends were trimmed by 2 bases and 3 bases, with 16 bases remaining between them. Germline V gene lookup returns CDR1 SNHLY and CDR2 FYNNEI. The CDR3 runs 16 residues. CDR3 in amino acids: CASSEYHPGMDYGYTF. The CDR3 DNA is TGTGCCAGCAGTGAATATCATCCGGGAATGGACTATGGCTACACCTTC.

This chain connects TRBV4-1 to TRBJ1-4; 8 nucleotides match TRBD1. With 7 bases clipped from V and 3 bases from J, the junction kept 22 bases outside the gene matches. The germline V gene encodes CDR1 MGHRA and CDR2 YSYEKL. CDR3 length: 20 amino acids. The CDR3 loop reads CASTRSADRGATGANEKLFF. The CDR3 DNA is TGCGCCAGCACTCGTAGTGCCGACAGGGGAGCAACGGGGGCTAATGAAAAACTGTTTTTT.

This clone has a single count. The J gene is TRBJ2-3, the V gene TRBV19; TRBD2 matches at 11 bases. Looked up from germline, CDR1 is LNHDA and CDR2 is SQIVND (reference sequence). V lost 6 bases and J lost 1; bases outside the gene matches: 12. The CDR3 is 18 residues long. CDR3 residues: CASSVRLAGGPGTDTQYF. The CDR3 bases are TGTGCCAGTAGCGTGCGTTTAGCGGGGGGGCCTGGCACAGATACGCAGTATTTT.

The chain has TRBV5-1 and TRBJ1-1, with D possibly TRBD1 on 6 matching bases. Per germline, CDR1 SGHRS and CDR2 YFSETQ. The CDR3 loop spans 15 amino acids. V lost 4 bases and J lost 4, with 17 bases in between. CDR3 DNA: TGCGCCAGCAGCGTTGTAAGGGCAGGGGTCACTGAAGCTTTCTTT. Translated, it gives CASSVVRAGVTEAFF.

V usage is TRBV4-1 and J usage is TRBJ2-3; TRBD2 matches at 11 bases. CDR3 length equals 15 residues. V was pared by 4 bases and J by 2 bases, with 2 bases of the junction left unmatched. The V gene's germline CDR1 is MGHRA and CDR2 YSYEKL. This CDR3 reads CASSRGLADTDTQYF. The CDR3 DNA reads TGCGCCAGCAGCCGGGGACTAGCGGACACAGATACGCAGTATTTT.

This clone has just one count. This CDR3 is CASSQGGQPQHF. DNA for the CDR3: TGTGCCAGTAGTCAGGGGGGTCAGCCCCAGCATTTT. This chain links TRBV19 with TRBJ1-5; 7 nucleotides agree with TRBD1. CDR1 and CDR2 from the germline V gene are LNHDA and SQIVND (reference sequence). The junction had 1 base not matched to a gene; V was cut back by 5 bases and J by 6 bases. CDR3 length equals 12 residues.

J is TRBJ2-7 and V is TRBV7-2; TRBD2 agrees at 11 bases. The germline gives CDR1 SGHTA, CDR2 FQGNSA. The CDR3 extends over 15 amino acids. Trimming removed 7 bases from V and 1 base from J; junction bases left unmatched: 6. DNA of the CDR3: TGTGCCAGCAAAGCTTCTAGCGGGGGGTCCTACGAGCAGTACTTC. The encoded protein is CASKASSGGSYEQYF.

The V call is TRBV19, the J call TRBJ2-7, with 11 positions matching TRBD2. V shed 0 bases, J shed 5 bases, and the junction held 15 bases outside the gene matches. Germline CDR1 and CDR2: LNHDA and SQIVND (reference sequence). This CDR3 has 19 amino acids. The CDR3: CASSIDLGGTSGRVDEQYF. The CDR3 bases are TGTGCCAGTAGTATAGATCTTGGTGGGACTAGCGGCCGGGTAGACGAGCAGTACTTC.

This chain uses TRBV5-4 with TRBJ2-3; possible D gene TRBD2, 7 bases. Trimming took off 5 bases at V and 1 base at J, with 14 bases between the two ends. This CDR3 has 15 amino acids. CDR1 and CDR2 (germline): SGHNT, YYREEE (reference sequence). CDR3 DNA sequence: TGTGCCAGCAGACGGGGGGCGGGGGGCACAGATACGCAGTATTTT. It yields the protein CASRRGAGGTDTQYF. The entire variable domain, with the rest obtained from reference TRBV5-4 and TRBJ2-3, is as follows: ETGVTQSPTHLIKTRGQQVTLRCSSQSGHNTVSWYQQALGQGPQFIFQYYREEENGRGNFPPRFSGLQFPNYSSELNVNALELDDSALYLCASRRGAGGTDTQYFGPGTRLTVL.